The 18 T cell receptor beta chains presented below share a single source sample, sequenced in a study of blood T cell repertoires in COVID-19. Libraries were prepared by immunoSEQ multiplex PCR; TCRdb keeps only in-frame clonotypes and omits some of them. The repertoire holds approximately 360,000 clones, with 70% to 90% as singletons. The sample taken for sequencing was PBMCs or T cells enriched from blood (not recorded which). These receptors all come from a woman aged 25 to 39 with acute COVID-19.

The rearrangement links TRBV24-1 to TRBJ1-2; 9 bases are shared with TRBD1. Germline V gene lookup returns CDR1 KGHDR and CDR2 SFDVKD. The CDR3 is made up of 14 amino acids. V lost 6 bases and J lost 6; bases outside the gene matches: 7. Here the CDR3 reads CATSSGTGLNGYTF. CDR3 sequence (DNA): TGTGCCACCAGTTCCGGGACAGGGTTGAATGGCTACACCTTC.

The chain has TRBV29-1 and TRBJ1-2; D is undetermined. V dropped 3 bases and J dropped 0 bases, with 14 bases sitting between them. CDR3 size: 15 residues. Germline V gives CDR1 SQVTM, CDR2 ANQGSEA. The CDR3 DNA follows: TGCAGCGTTGAGTCAGCGTCCTTAGCTAACTATGGCTACACCTTC. Translating it yields CSVESASLANYGYTF.

The chain is built from TRBV15 and TRBJ1-2; D not certain. Germline assignment: CDR1 LNHNV and CDR2 YYDKDF (reference sequence). The CDR3 has 16 amino acids. V gave up 0 bases and J gave up 6 bases, with 17 bases separating them. DNA of the CDR3: TGTGCCACCAGCAGAGATTCCGGGAAGCGGCTCGATGGCTACACCTTC. Translation gives CATSRDSGKRLDGYTF. The whole variable domain, filled in from reference TRBV15 and TRBJ1-2, reads DAMVIQNPRYQVTQFGKPVTLSCSQTLNHNVMYWYQQKSSQAPKLLFHYYDKDFNNEADTPDNFQSRRPNTSFCFLDIRSPGLGDTAMYLCATSRDSGKRLDGYTFGSGTRLTVV.

The rearrangement joins TRBV30 to TRBJ1-2; D remains ambiguous. CDR1 and CDR2 (germline): GTSNPN, SVGIG (reference sequence). This CDR3 spans 13 amino acids. V was trimmed by 2 bases and J by 6 bases, leaving 13 bases between them. The CDR3 sequence: CAWSPRAGHGYTF. In DNA, the CDR3 is TGTGCCTGGAGTCCCCGGGCGGGCCATGGCTACACCTTC.

As DNA, the CDR3 is TGTGCCAGCAGCATGGTCATCGGGTCTGGAAACACCATATATTTT. This encodes CASSMVIGSGNTIYF. This chain uses TRBV7-9 with TRBJ1-3; D gene ambiguous. The CDR3 totals 15 residues. Trimming cost V 5 bases and J 1 base, with 12 bases left between them. Per germline, CDR1 SEHNR and CDR2 FQNEAQ (reference sequence).

The rearrangement joins TRBV4-3 to TRBJ1-1; 7 nucleotides match TRBD1. V lost 0 bases, J lost 0 bases, and 4 bases stayed unmatched. Germline CDR1 and CDR2: LGHNA and YSLEER. The CDR3 runs to 16 residues. CDR3 residues: CASSQDSTGMNTEAFF. For the CDR3, the DNA is TGCGCCAGCAGCCAAGATTCGACAGGGATGAACACTGAAGCTTTCTTT.

The J gene is TRBJ1-3, the V gene TRBV3-1 (or the pseudogene TRBV3-2), with a tentative D call TRBD1 (6 bases). Trimming stripped 0 bases from V and 7 bases from J, with 10 bases between. CDR1 and CDR2 (germline): LGHDT, YNNKEL (reference sequence). The CDR3 consists of 14 residues. Written as DNA, the CDR3 is TGTGCCAGCAGCCAAGATAAGCAGGGGAACACCATATATTTT. This encodes CASSQDKQGNTIYF.

The gene calls are TRBV30 and TRBJ1-3, with D unresolved. This CDR3 contains 15 residues. Between the trimmed V and J ends, which lost 4 bases and 0 bases, there was a span of 13 bases. Per germline, CDR1 GTSNPN and CDR2 SVGIG (reference sequence). CDR3 region: CAWMEKPSSGNTIYF. The DNA of the CDR3 is TGTGCCTGGATGGAGAAACCGAGCTCTGGAAACACCATATATTTT. Complete variable domain (other parts from reference TRBV30 and TRBJ1-3): SQTIHQWPATLVQPVGSPLSLECTVEGTSNPNLYWYRQAAGRGLQLLFYSVGIGQISSEVPQNLSASRPQDRQFILSSKKLLLSDSGFYLCAWMEKPSSGNTIYFGEGSWLTVV.

V and J are TRBV5-1 and TRBJ1-2; a weak D match, TRBD1 (6 bases). The germline CDR1 and CDR2 sequences are SGHRS and YFSETQ. The CDR3 consists of 16 residues. V was trimmed by 1 base and J by 7 bases, leaving 20 bases between them. The CDR3 loop reads CASSLRIDRPQGGYTF. DNA of the CDR3: TGCGCCAGCAGCTTGAGGATAGACAGGCCCCAGGGTGGCTACACCTTC.

The chain combines TRBV5-1 with TRBJ2-7; the match to TRBD1 covers 9 bases. The CDR3 contains 16 residues. Trimming cost V 4 bases and J 1 base; bases outside gene matches: 9. Germline CDR1 and CDR2: SGHRS and YFSETQ. CDR3 in DNA: TGCGCCAGCAGCGGGGGACAGGGCTGGGGATCCTACGAGCAGTACTTC. Translated: CASSGGQGWGSYEQYF.

This chain connects TRBV7-2 to TRBJ2-7, with D perhaps matching TRBD2 (6 bases). V was cut by 0 bases and J by 4 bases, with 16 bases left in between. The CDR3 has 16 residues. CDR1 is SGHTA, CDR2 FQGNSA, per germline. CDR3 residues: CASSLARGIRAYEQYF. The CDR3 DNA is TGTGCCAGCAGCTTAGCGCGCGGGATTCGAGCTTACGAGCAGTACTTC.

The table lists this clone with a few counts. Other DNA sequences in the sample encode the same CDR3. V is TRBV7-2 and J is TRBJ1-5; D is unclear. The CDR3 sequence is 13 residues long. Germline V CDR1 and CDR2: SGHTA, FQGNSA. V was trimmed by 0 bases and J by 4 bases, leaving 4 bases between them. The CDR3 nucleotides are TGTGCCAGCAGCTTAGCCTCGAATCAGCCCCAGCATTTT. Translation gives CASSLASNQPQHF. The variable domain in full, with the rest retrieved from reference TRBV7-2 and TRBJ1-5, is GAGVSQSPSNKVTEKGKDVELRCDPISGHTALYWYRQSLGQGLEFLIYFQGNSAPDKSGLPSDRFSAERTGGSVSTLTIQRTQQEDSAVYLCASSLASNQPQHFGDGTRLSIL.

The J gene is TRBJ2-2, the V gene TRBV19; D perhaps matches TRBD1 (6 bases). V was cut by 7 bases and J by 6 bases, with 21 bases left in between. This CDR3 comprises 16 residues. Germline V gives CDR1 LNHDA, CDR2 SQIVND (reference sequence). CDR3 bases: TGTGCCAGTACCCCCCGCAACAGGGAACGGGCCGGGGAGCTGTTTTTT. Encoded protein: CASTPRNRERAGELFF.

V usage is TRBV7-9 and J usage is TRBJ2-3, with D possibly being TRBD2 (5 bases). The CDR3 is 15 amino acids. Germline V gene sequence: CDR1 SEHNR, CDR2 FQNEAQ (reference sequence). V was trimmed by 2 bases and J by 4 bases, leaving 13 bases between them. The CDR3 DNA is TGTGCCAGCAGCTTACTAGCATCTAGGGCAGATACGCAGTATTTT. As protein: CASSLLASRADTQYF.

This chain joins TRBV11-3 and TRBJ2-3, with TRBD2 matching 8 bases. There are 14 residues in the CDR3. Germline loops: CDR1 SGHNT, CDR2 YENEEA. The junction had 4 bases not matched to a gene; V was cut back by 5 bases and J by 3 bases. CDR3 loop: CASSAGGVTDTQYF. The CDR3 DNA reads as TGTGCCAGCAGCGCGGGGGGAGTGACAGATACGCAGTATTTT. The full variable domain, its missing parts supplied by reference TRBV11-3 and TRBJ2-3, is EAGVVQSPRYKIIEKKQPVAFWCNPISGHNTLYWYLQNLGQGPELLIRYENEEAVDDSQLPKDRFSAERLKGVDSTLKIQPAELGDSAVYLCASSAGGVTDTQYFGPGTRLTVL.

The genes are TRBV3-1 (or the pseudogene TRBV3-2) and TRBJ1-1; 7 nucleotides match TRBD1. Germline V CDR1 and CDR2: LGHDT, YNNKEL (reference sequence). The trim removed 3 bases at V and 1 base at J, leaving 2 bases unmatched. This CDR3 spans 14 amino acids. CDR3 bases: TGTGCCAGCAGCCATAGGACAGGGAACACTGAAGCTTTCTTT. Residues: CASSHRTGNTEAFF.

The J gene is TRBJ2-7, the V gene TRBV19, with 8 nucleotides matching TRBD1. V was pared by 6 bases and J by 4 bases, with 8 bases of the junction left unmatched. Germline CDR1 is LNHDA and CDR2 is SQIVND (reference sequence). The CDR3 is made up of 14 amino acids. The CDR3 here is CASSKDRVGYEQYF. CDR3 DNA: TGTGCCAGTAGCAAGGACAGGGTCGGATACGAGCAGTACTTC. Together with reference TRBV19 and TRBJ2-7, the CDR3 gives the full variable domain: DGGITQSPKYLFRKEGQNVTLSCEQNLNHDAMYWYRQDPGQGLRLIYYSQIVNDFQKGDIAEGYSVSREKKESFPLTVTSAQKNPTAFYLCASSKDRVGYEQYFGPGTRLTVT.

The CDR3: CASSQDAVGGNTIYF. As DNA, the CDR3 is TGCGCCAGCAGCCAAGATGCGGTAGGCGGAAACACCATATATTTT. The rearrangement uses TRBV4-3 and TRBJ1-3; D remains ambiguous. In germline, CDR1 is LGHNA, CDR2 YSLEER. The CDR3 has 15 amino acids. V gave up 0 bases and J gave up 4 bases, with 10 bases separating them.